The source of this TCR beta chain is a study of blood T cell repertoires in COVID-19. Overall study context: T cells, B-cell-depleted T cells, or PBMCs provided the cDNA or gDNA that served as material.

CDR3 length: 14 amino acids. Germline lookup yields CDR1 MNHNY and CDR2 SVGAGI (reference sequence). V lost 6 bases and J lost 4, with 15 bases in between. Per the authors' pipeline: Estimation of nucleated cell counts relied on the amplification of reference gene primers. Repertoires were generated with immunoSEQ multiplex PCR, while TCRdb's copy carries only in-frame clones and drops some. V, J and clone size are those of that table, while D and trimming were read from the DNA. The data contain roughly 200,000 clones, around 86% of them singletons. This chain connects TRBV6-6 to TRBJ1-1, with TRBD1 as a possible D gene (5 bases). The sequencing sample was made of peripheral blood. The clonotype comes from a man between 35 and 55 years old with acute or convalescent COVID-19. CDR3 nucleotide sequence: TGTGCCAGCAGCATGGGGGGGACGATCACTGAAGCTTTCTTT. Amino acid sequence: CASSMGGTITEAFF.